A selection of T cell receptor beta chains follows, all from one sample in a study of siplizumab effects on memory and regulatory T cells. Libraries were prepared by immunoSEQ multiplex PCR; TCRdb keeps only in-frame clonotypes and omits some of them. Counted here are around 97,000 clones, about 94% occurring once; the ten biggest clones make up 1% to 1.5%. The sample was non-Treg CD4+ T cells sorted from blood. The receptors stem from a human donor in good health. CDR3s include the opening cysteine and the closing phenylalanine or tryptophan. The D gene is left open where the match is weak. Not every row has a clone size; where given, it reads once, few, many or a size class.

D gene	CDR3 length	V gene	clone size	J gene	CDR3 protein	CDR3 DNA
-	9	TRBV28	once	TRBJ2-7	CATGYEQYF	TGTGCCACCGGGTACGAGCAGTACTTC
-	15	TRBV19	-	TRBJ2-5	CASSRTPTYQETQYF	TGTGCCAGTAGCCGGACACCAACGTACCAAGAGACCCAGTACTTC
-	15	TRBV5-4	-	TRBJ2-5	CASRNQLRQQETQYF	TGTGCCAGCAGAAATCAGCTGCGGCAACAAGAGACCCAGTACTTC
TRBD2	14	TRBV6-5	-	TRBJ2-7	CASSLYSGRYEQYF	TGTGCCAGCAGCCTCTATAGCGGGAGGTACGAGCAGTACTTC
TRBD2	14	TRBV25-1	-	TRBJ2-3	CASTGGGVGDTQYF	TGTGCCAGCACGGGGGGAGGGGTCGGAGATACGCAGTATTTT
TRBD2	13	TRBV28	-	TRBJ2-1	CASSPGLAFEQFF	TGTGCCAGCAGTCCAGGACTAGCCTTTGAGCAGTTCTTC
-	14	TRBV9	once	TRBJ2-2	CASSVGTNTGELFF	TGTGCCAGCAGCGTGGGAACGAACACCGGGGAGCTGTTTTTT
TRBD1	17	TRBV7-9	-	TRBJ2-5	CASSLVRTGEAQETQYF	TGTGCCAGCAGCTTAGTCCGGACAGGGGAAGCCCAAGAGACCCAGTACTTC
-	16	TRBV18	-	TRBJ1-6	CASSPPSAADNSPLHF	TGTGCCAGCTCACCACCGTCAGCTGCGGATAATTCACCCCTCCACTTT
TRBD2	17	TRBV28	-	TRBJ2-3	CASSLMAGGQHTDTQYF	TGTGCCAGCAGTTTAATGGCGGGAGGGCAACATACAGATACGCAGTATTTT
-	15	TRBV5-1	-	TRBJ2-7	CASSVPRENSYEQYF	TGCGCCAGCAGCGTCCCAAGGGAAAACTCCTACGAGCAGTACTTC
-	15	TRBV18	-	TRBJ1-2	CASSPTDQPNYGYTF	TGTGCCAGCTCACCAACGGATCAGCCTAACTATGGCTACACCTTC
-	16	TRBV11-2	-	TRBJ1-3	CASSFLRGGGRDTIYF	TGTGCCAGCAGCTTCCTTAGGGGAGGGGGTCGTGACACCATATATTTT
TRBD1	12	TRBV7-8	-	TRBJ1-2	CASSQDRAGYTF	TGTGCCAGCAGCCAGGACAGGGCAGGCTACACCTTC
-	15	TRBV28	-	TRBJ1-2	CASSSFGITHYGYTF	TGTGCCAGCAGTTCCTTCGGGATCACCCACTATGGCTACACCTTC
-	14	TRBV5-1	-	TRBJ2-3	CASSGISHTDTQYF	TGCGCCAGCTCCGGCATCTCTCACACAGATACGCAGTATTTT
TRBD1	13	TRBV6-1	-	TRBJ1-2	CASRTGTNYGYTF	TGTGCCAGTAGGACAGGTACTAACTATGGCTACACCTTC
TRBD1	17	TRBV5-6	once	TRBJ2-3	CASSDLVDRVGTDTQYF	TGTGCCAGCAGCGACCTAGTAGACAGGGTTGGGACAGATACGCAGTATTTT
-	18	TRBV10-3	-	TRBJ2-3	CAISESLQDGTLTDTQYF	TGTGCCATCAGTGAGTCGTTACAAGATGGGACTCTCACAGATACGCAGTATTTT
-	16	TRBV19	-	TRBJ1-5	CASSIDGGRLNQPQHF	TGTGCCAGTAGTATAGATGGGGGGAGGTTGAACCAGCCCCAGCATTTT
TRBD2	17	TRBV5-4	-	TRBJ2-2	CASSPGTSGRELGELFF	TGTGCCAGCAGCCCCGGGACTAGCGGGAGAGAACTAGGGGAGCTGTTTTTT
TRBD2	16	TRBV5-1	-	TRBJ2-1	CASSLPGTSDYNEQFF	TGCGCCAGCAGCCTGCCCGGGACTAGCGATTACAATGAGCAGTTCTTC
TRBD2	17	TRBV5-4	once	TRBJ2-2	CASSPSTGGVNTGELFF	TGTGCCAGCAGCCCGAGCACGGGAGGGGTCAACACCGGGGAGCTGTTTTTT
-	15	TRBV27	-	TRBJ2-7	CASSLSGTIGHEQYF	TGTGCCAGCAGTTTATCCGGGACGATCGGCCACGAGCAGTACTTC
-	15	TRBV7-9	-	TRBJ2-2	CASSLAGVRTGELFF	TGTGCCAGCAGCTTAGCGGGAGTTAGAACCGGGGAGCTGTTTTTT
TRBD2	16	TRBV5-1	once	TRBJ2-1	CASSPAGAGGYNEQFF	TGCGCCAGCAGCCCCGCGGGAGCGGGAGGTTACAATGAGCAGTTCTTC